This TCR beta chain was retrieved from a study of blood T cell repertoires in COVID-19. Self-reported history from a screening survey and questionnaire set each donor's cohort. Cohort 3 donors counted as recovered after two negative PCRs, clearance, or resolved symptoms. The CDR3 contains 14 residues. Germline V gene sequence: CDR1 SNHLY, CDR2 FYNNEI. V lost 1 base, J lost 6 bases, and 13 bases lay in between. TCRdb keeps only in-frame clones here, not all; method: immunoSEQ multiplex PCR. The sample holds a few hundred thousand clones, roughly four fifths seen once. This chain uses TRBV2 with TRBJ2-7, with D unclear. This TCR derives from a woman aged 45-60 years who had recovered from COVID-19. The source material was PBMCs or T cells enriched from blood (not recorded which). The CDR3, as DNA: TGTGCCAGCAGTGAAGTAGGCTTCTGGGCCGAGCAGTACTTC. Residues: CASSEVGFWAEQYF.